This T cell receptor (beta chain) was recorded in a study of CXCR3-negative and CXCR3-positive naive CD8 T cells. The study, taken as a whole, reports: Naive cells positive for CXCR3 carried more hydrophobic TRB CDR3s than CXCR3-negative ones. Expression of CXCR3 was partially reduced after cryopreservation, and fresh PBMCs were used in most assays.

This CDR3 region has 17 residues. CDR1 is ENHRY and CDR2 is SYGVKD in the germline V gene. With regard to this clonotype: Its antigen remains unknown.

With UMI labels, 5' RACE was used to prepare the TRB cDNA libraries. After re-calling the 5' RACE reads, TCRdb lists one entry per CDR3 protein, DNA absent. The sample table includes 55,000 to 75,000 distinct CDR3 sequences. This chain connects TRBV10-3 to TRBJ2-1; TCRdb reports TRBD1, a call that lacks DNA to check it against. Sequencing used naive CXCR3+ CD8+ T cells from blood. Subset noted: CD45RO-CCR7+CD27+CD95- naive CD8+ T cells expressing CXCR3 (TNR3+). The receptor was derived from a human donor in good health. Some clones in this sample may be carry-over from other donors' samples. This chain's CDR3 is CAISDSLTAIPNGEQFF.